A selection of T cell receptor beta chains follows, all from one sample in a study of T-cell reconstitution after alpha-beta-depleted transplantation in children. TCRdb analysed the PCR reads with MiXCR anew, one entry per CDR3 protein. This table holds about 900,000 distinct CDR3 sequences, about 29% found once. Sequencing used PBMCs, mostly from graft donor cells, obtained 360 days after TCRalphabeta/CD19-depleted stem cell transplant. All receptors derive from a boy under two years old who had a stem cell transplant for SCID, so the T cells may come from the graft donor. Each CDR3 is given with its conserved first and last residue. The D gene is left open where the match is weak. Some rows have no size entry. The others give once, few or many, or a class for an expanded clone.

j_gene | v_gene | d_gene | abundance | CDR3aa | CDR3nt
TRBJ2-5 | TRBV7-2 | NA | NA | CASSFIREGTQYF | TGTGCCAGCAGCTTTATCAGGGAAGGGACCCAGTACTTC
TRBJ2-3 | TRBV12-3/TRBV12-4 | NA | NA | CASSLQRVADTQYF | TGTGCCAGCAGTTTGCAAAGGGTAGCAGATACGCAGTATTTT
TRBJ1-5 | TRBV9 | NA | NA | CASSLGGNQNQPQHF | TGTGCCAGCAGTCTTGGAGGTAACCAAAATCAGCCCCAGCATTTT
TRBJ2-7 | TRBV5-1 | NA | few | CASSLDIGPSEQYF | TGCGCCAGCAGCTTGGATATCGGTCCCAGCGAGCAGTACTTC
TRBJ1-2 | TRBV7-9 | TRBD1 | NA | CASSLPTGVGYTF | TGTGCCAGCAGCTTACCCACAGGGGTCGGCTACACCTTC
TRBJ2-1 | TRBV20-1 | TRBD2 | NA | CSASLTSGVYNEQFF | TGCAGTGCTAGTCTCACTAGCGGGGTGTACAATGAGCAGTTCTTC
TRBJ1-1 | TRBV6-5 | TRBD1 | NA | CASSFTGAANTEAFF | TGTGCCAGCAGTTTCACAGGGGCTGCGAACACTGAAGCTTTCTTT
TRBJ2-1 | TRBV20-1 | TRBD1 | many | CSASNARDRAYNEQFF | TGCAGTGCTAGCAATGCCAGGGACAGAGCCTACAATGAGCAGTTCTTC
TRBJ2-1 | TRBV5-1 | TRBD2 | few | CASSLTSGGFEQFF | TGCGCCAGCAGCCTGACTAGCGGGGGATTTGAGCAGTTCTTC
TRBJ2-3 | TRBV7-6 | NA | NA | CASSDGQNTDTQYF | TGTGCCAGCAGTGATGGACAGAACACAGATACGCAGTATTTT
TRBJ2-5 | TRBV29-1 | NA | NA | CSSRGETQYF | TGCAGCTCGAGGGGAGAGACCCAGTACTTC
TRBJ2-1 | TRBV21-1 | NA | NA | CASSKWLIEAEQFF | TGTGCCAGCAGCAAGTGGCTCATAGAGGCTGAGCAGTTCTTC
TRBJ1-5 | TRBV20-1 | NA | few | CSARLGQSNQPQHF | TGCAGTGCTAGATTAGGACAGAGCAATCAGCCCCAGCATTTT
TRBJ2-1 | TRBV5-1 | NA | NA | CASSLTNNEQFF | TGCGCCAGCAGCTTAACAAACAATGAGCAGTTCTTC
TRBJ2-3 | TRBV7-8 | NA | few | CASSLAIWRTQYF | TGTGCCAGCAGCTTAGCGATTTGGAGGACGCAGTATTTT
TRBJ2-7 | TRBV12-3/TRBV12-4 | NA | NA | CASSFRGAAYEQYF | TGTGCCAGCAGTTTCCGAGGGGCCGCCTACGAGCAGTACTTC